This T cell receptor beta chain was captured by sequencing in a study of shared clonotypes between healthy human individuals. The CDR3 length is 13 residues. V lost 5 bases and J lost 8, with 13 bases in between. Germline V lookup: CDR1 SEHNR, CDR2 FQNEAQ (reference sequence). Original processing notes: There were no quality scores in the junction-only immunoSEQ sequences, so filtering differed. Some clones are missing from TCRdb's copy, which holds only in-frame ones; the method was immunoSEQ multiplex PCR. V and J calls and clone size are given by that table; D and trimming were obtained from the DNA. The sample comprises 2,500,000 or so clones, more than 90% of which are singletons, and over 0.12% rests with the top ten.

This receptor was identified in a man aged 18 to 30 in good health. V usage is TRBV7-9 and J usage is TRBJ2-1, with D possibly being TRBD1 or TRBD2 (5 bases each). Sequencing input: naive CD4+ T cells sorted from blood. The subset was: CD45RA+ positively selected. CDR3 sequence reads: CASSLPRGYEQFF. The CDR3 coding sequence is TGTGCCAGCAGCCTTCCGAGGGGTTATGAGCAGTTCTTC.